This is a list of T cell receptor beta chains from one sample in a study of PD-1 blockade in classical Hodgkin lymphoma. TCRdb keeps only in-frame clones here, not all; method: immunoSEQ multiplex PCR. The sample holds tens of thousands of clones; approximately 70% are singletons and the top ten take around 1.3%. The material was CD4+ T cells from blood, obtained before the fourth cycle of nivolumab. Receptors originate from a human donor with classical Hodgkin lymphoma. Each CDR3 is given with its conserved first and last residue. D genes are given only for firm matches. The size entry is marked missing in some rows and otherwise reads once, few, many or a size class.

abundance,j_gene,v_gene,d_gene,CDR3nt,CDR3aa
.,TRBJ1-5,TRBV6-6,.,TGTGCCAGCAGCCAAGGGGGTCATCAGCCCCAGCATTTT,CASSQGGHQPQHF
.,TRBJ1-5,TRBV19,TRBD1,TGTGCCAGTAGTATTGACAGGGGAGGGCAGCCCCAGCATTTT,CASSIDRGGQPQHF
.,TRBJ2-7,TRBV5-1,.,TGCGCCAGCAGCTTGGGACAAATCTACGAGCAGTACTTC,CASSLGQIYEQYF
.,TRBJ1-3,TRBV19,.,TGTGCCAGTAGCCTGATGGCATCAGCTGGAAACACCATATATTTT,CASSLMASAGNTIYF
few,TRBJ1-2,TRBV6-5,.,TGTGCCAGCAGTTATCTTGGGGGCGGTGGCTATGGCTACACCTTC,CASSYLGGGGYGYTF
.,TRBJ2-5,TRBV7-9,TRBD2,TGTGCCAGCAGCTTATACTCTGGGCTAGCGGGGGGGCGAGAGACCCAGTACTTC,CASSLYSGLAGGRETQYF
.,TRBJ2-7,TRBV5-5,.,TGTGCCAGCAGCTTAGATTTGAGGGACTCCTACGAGCAGTACTTC,CASSLDLRDSYEQYF
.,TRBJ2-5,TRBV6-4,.,TGTGCCAGCAGTGGCGAGACCCAGTACTTC,CASSGETQYF
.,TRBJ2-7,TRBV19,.,TGTGCCAGTAGCCCCGGGTCGGGGAAAGCCTACGAGCAGTACTTC,CASSPGSGKAYEQYF
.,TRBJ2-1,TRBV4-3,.,TGCGCCAGCAGCCAGGACGGACAGAAAGGGACCGAGCAGTTCTTC,CASSQDGQKGTEQFF
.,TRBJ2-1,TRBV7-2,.,TGTGCCAGCAGCGCTCGGACATACAATGAGCAGTTCTTC,CASSARTYNEQFF
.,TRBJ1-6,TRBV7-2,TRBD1,TGTGCCAGCAGCCCAGACAGGGGATTCTATTCACCCCTCCACTTT,CASSPDRGFYSPLHF
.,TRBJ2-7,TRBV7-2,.,TGTGCCAGCAGCCCCGGGACCGGCTACGAGCAGTACTTC,CASSPGTGYEQYF
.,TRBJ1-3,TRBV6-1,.,TGTGCCAGCAGTGAAATTGCACCCTCTGGAAACACCATATATTTT,CASSEIAPSGNTIYF
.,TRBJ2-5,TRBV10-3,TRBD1,TGTGCCATCAGTGAGACCGGGACAGGGGGCGAAGAGACCCAGTACTTC,CAISETGTGGEETQYF
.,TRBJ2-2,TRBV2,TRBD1,TGTGCCAGCAGCTGGACAGGGGACACCGGGGAGCTGTTTTTT,CASSWTGDTGELFF
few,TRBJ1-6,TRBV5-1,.,TGCGCCAGCAGCTTGGTCGAGGGAGCCCCCGGGAATTCACCCCTCCACTTT,CASSLVEGAPGNSPLHF
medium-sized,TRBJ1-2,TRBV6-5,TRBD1,TGTGCCAGCAGTAATGCAGGGGGGTGGGGCTACACCTTC,CASSNAGGWGYTF
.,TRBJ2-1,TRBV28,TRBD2,TGTGCCAGCAGTTTCCGGCGGGGGAGTTACAATGAGCAGTTCTTC,CASSFRRGSYNEQFF
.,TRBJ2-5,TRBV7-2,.,TGTGCCAGCTTTTCCGGACCCAACCAAGAGACCCAGTACTTC,CASFSGPNQETQYF
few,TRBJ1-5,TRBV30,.,TGTGCCTGGAGTGTACGGGGATATCAGCCCCAGCATTTT,CAWSVRGYQPQHF
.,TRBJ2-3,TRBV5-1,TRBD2,TGCGCCAGCAGCTTTGGACTAGCGGGGAAAAGCACAGATACGCAGTATTTT,CASSFGLAGKSTDTQYF
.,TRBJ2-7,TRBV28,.,TGTGCCAGCAGTTTCCCTCTCGTGGGGGTCGGGACAACCTACGAGCAGTACTTC,CASSFPLVGVGTTYEQYF
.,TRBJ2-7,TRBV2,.,TGTGCCATGGACATGGTTAGCTCCTACGAGCAGTACTTC,CAMDMVSSYEQYF
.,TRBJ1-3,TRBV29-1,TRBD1,TGCAGCGTTGACCTGACAGGGGGCGGTGGAAACACCATATATTTT,CSVDLTGGGGNTIYF
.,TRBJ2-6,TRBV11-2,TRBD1,TGTGCCAGCAGATTGACAGGGGGCACTTCTGGGGCCAACGTCCTGACTTTC,CASRLTGGTSGANVLTF
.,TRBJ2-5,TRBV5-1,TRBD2,TGCGCCAGCACGAGACTAGCGGGGTTCCAAGAGACCCAGTACTTC,CASTRLAGFQETQYF
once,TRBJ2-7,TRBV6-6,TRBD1,TGTGCCAGCGGCCCCGGGACAGGGGTCTACGAGCAGTACTTC,CASGPGTGVYEQYF
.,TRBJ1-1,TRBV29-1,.,TGCAGCGTGAAAGCCGAAGTTGGCACTGAAGCTTTCTTT,CSVKAEVGTEAFF
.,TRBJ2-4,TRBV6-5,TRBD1,TGTGCCAGCAAAAATCAGGGGGTCAAAAACATTCAGTACTTC,CASKNQGVKNIQYF
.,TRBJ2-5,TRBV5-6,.,TGTGCCAGCAGCCCGAATGAAGAGACCCAGTACTTC,CASSPNEETQYF
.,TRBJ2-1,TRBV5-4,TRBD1,TGTGCCAGCAGCTTGGGGACAGGGGCCTACAATGAGCAGTTCTTC,CASSLGTGAYNEQFF
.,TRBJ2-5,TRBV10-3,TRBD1,TGTGCCATCAGTGAAGGGACAGGCGATCGGAAGACCCAGTACTTC,CAISEGTGDRKTQYF
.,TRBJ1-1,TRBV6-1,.,TGTGCCAGCAGTGAAGCACGTCCGACGAACACTGAAGCTTTCTTT,CASSEARPTNTEAFF
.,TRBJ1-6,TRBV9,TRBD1,TGTGCCAGCAGTGTACAACAGGGGGCGAATTCACCCCTCCACTTT,CASSVQQGANSPLHF
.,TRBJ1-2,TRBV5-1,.,TGCGCCAGCAGCTCCACGAGCAGGGCATATGGCTACACCTTC,CASSSTSRAYGYTF
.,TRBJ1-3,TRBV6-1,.,TGTGCCAGCGCCATGATGAGCTCTGGAAACACCATATATTTT,CASAMMSSGNTIYF
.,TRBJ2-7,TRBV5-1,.,TGCGCCAGCAGCTTGACGGGGGCGTACAGGTCCCCCTACGAGCAGTACTTC,CASSLTGAYRSPYEQYF
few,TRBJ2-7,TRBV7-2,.,TGTGCCAGCAGCTTACTAGGGGTAGGCTACGAGCAGTACTTC,CASSLLGVGYEQYF
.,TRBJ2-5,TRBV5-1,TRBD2,TGCGCCAGCAGCTGGGGTCCTAGCGGGGGGCAAGAGACCCAGTACTTC,CASSWGPSGGQETQYF
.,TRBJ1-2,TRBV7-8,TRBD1,TGTGCCAGCAGCCCGCGGGACAGCTTAAACTATGGCTACACCTTC,CASSPRDSLNYGYTF
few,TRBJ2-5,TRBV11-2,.,TGTGCCAGCAGCCTGTTTCCGGGGAGAGAGACCCAGTACTTC,CASSLFPGRETQYF
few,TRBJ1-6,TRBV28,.,TGTGCCAGCGCCTTCTTTAGATTTAATTCACCCCTCCACTTT,CASAFFRFNSPLHF
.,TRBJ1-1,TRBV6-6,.,TGTGCCAGCAGTCAATCCTCAGGGACTGAAGCTTTCTTT,CASSQSSGTEAFF
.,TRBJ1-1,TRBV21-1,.,TGTGCCAGCAGAGGAGGGAACATGAACACTGAAGCTTTCTTT,CASRGGNMNTEAFF
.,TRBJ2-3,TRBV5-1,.,TGCGCCAGCAGCTTGGATGTGAGGGCGAGTCCGCAGTATTTT,CASSLDVRASPQYF
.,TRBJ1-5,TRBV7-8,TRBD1,TGTGCCAGCAGCTTAGAGGGGACAGCTCATAGCAATCAGCCCCAGCATTTT,CASSLEGTAHSNQPQHF
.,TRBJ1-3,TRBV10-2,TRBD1,TGCGCCAGCAGTGAGAACAGGGGGCAGACTGGAAACACCATATATTTT,CASSENRGQTGNTIYF
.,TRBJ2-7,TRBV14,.,TGTGCCAGCAGCCAGGGTTTCTACGAGCAGTACTTC,CASSQGFYEQYF
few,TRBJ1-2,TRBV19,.,TGTGCCACTGAGGGACACTCAACGGACTATGGCTACACCTTC,CATEGHSTDYGYTF
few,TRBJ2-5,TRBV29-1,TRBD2,TGCAGCGTGGGGAGCGGGGGCCAAGAGACCCAGTACTTC,CSVGSGGQETQYF
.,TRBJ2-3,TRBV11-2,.,TGTGCCAGCAGCGGACCATGGGGGTGGGGGACTGGGACAGATACGCAGTATTTT,CASSGPWGWGTGTDTQYF
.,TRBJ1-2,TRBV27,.,TGTGCCAGCAGTTTAATCAGGGGATATGGCTACACCTTC,CASSLIRGYGYTF
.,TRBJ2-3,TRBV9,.,TGTGCCAGCAGCGTAGCGGTAGATACGCAGTATTTT,CASSVAVDTQYF
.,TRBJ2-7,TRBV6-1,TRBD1,TGTGCCAGCAGTGTACAGGGGAAAGGCTACGAGCAGTACTTC,CASSVQGKGYEQYF
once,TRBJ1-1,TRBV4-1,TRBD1,TGCGCCAGCAGCTACGGACAGGGGGCTCTGAACACTGAAGCTTTCTTT,CASSYGQGALNTEAFF
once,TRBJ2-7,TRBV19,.,TGTGCCAGTAGTAAAAGGACAGCCTACGAGCAGTACTTC,CASSKRTAYEQYF
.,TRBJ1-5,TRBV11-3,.,TGTGCCAGCAGCCCACAAAGGCAGCAGCCCCAGCATTTT,CASSPQRQQPQHF
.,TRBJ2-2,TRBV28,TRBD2,TGTGCCAGCAGTTTCGGGTCGGGACTAGGCAAATCGAACACCGGGGAGCTGTTTTTT,CASSFGSGLGKSNTGELFF